These T cell receptor beta chains were read from a single sample in a study of CD8 T cells in Susac syndrome. MiXCR was run by TCRdb on the immunoSEQ multiplex PCR reads, yielding one entry per CDR3 protein. This table holds under 300,000 distinct CDR3 sequences, almost 97% found once. Specimen: CD4+ T cells from PBMCs. The receptors were gathered from a human donor with Susac syndrome. The CDR3 runs from the conserved cysteine through the conserved F or W. A D gene is named only where the DNA matches it firmly. Where a row states a size, it is once, few, many or the class of an expanded clone; other rows omit it.

V	J	size	D	DNA	CDR3
TRBV7-3	TRBJ1-2	-	TRBD1	TGTGCCAGCAGCTTAAACCCCGGGACAGGGGACTCCTATGGCTACACCTTC	CASSLNPGTGDSYGYTF
TRBV30	TRBJ2-1	-	-	TGTGCCTGGAGGAGCGCGGACCACTACAATGAGCAGTTCTTC	CAWRSADHYNEQFF
TRBV7-8	TRBJ2-5	once	TRBD1	TGTGCCAGCAGCCCCCGGTCGGACAGGGGGCAAGAGACCCAGTACTTC	CASSPRSDRGQETQYF
TRBV4-1	TRBJ1-1	-	-	TGCGCCAGCAGCCAAGCCTCCTTTGACCGCCCGTTGAGAGCTTTCTTT	CASSQASFDRPLRAFF
TRBV9	TRBJ2-1	-	-	TGTGCCAGCAGCGCGGACCTGTCCTCCTACAATGAGCAGTTCTTC	CASSADLSSYNEQFF
TRBV5-1	TRBJ1-2	-	-	TGCGCCAGCAGCTTGGGGACAGAGGGAGGCTACACCTTC	CASSLGTEGGYTF
TRBV9	TRBJ1-5	-	TRBD1	TGTGCCAGCAGCGTCGGACAGGGGGCCAATCAGCCCCAGCATTTT	CASSVGQGANQPQHF
TRBV11-2	TRBJ1-2	-	-	TGTGCCAGCAGCTCGGGGACGGGGGCTAACTATGGCTACACCTTC	CASSSGTGANYGYTF
TRBV5-1	TRBJ2-1	-	TRBD1	TGCGCCAGCAGCTCCGGGACAGGCTATACCTACAATGAGCAGTTCTTC	CASSSGTGYTYNEQFF
TRBV5-1	TRBJ2-4	once	-	TGCGCCAGCAGCTGGGGGGAAAACATTCAGTACTTC	CASSWGENIQYF
TRBV14	TRBJ2-6	-	-	TGTGCCAGCAGCCAGGCCGGGTCCGCCCGCTCTGGGGCCAACGTCCTGACTTTC	CASSQAGSARSGANVLTF
TRBV28	TRBJ1-1	-	-	TGTGCCAGCAGTGGAGGGGGGGCCCTCGTGAACACTGAAGCTTTCTTT	CASSGGGALVNTEAFF
TRBV29-1	TRBJ1-2	-	-	TGCAGCGTCGAGATGGGCTACACCTTC	CSVEMGYTF
TRBV7-9	TRBJ2-1	-	TRBD2	TGTGCCAGCAGCTTAGCGGCGGGAGCCCCCAATGAGCAGTTCTTC	CASSLAAGAPNEQFF
TRBV4-1	TRBJ1-2	-	-	TGCGCCAGCAGCCAAGGACTGGACTTCTATGGCTACACCTTC	CASSQGLDFYGYTF
TRBV18	TRBJ2-7	-	TRBD2	TGTGCCAGCTCACCCAGTGCGGGAGTAGTCGGGGAGCAGTACTTC	CASSPSAGVVGEQYF
TRBV4-1	TRBJ2-6	-	-	TGCGCCAGCAGCTTAACCGACACCATCGGGGCCAACGTCCTGACTTTC	CASSLTDTIGANVLTF
TRBV5-1	TRBJ2-1	-	TRBD2	TGCGCCAGCAGCCCCCAAGTAGCGGGAGGAAGGTACAATGAGCAGTTCTTC	CASSPQVAGGRYNEQFF
TRBV3-1	TRBJ1-1	once	-	TGTGCCAGCAGCCAAAAGGGTGGGTCATTTGAAGCTTTCTTT	CASSQKGGSFEAFF
TRBV12-3/TRBV12-4	TRBJ1-2	-	-	TGTGCCAGCAGTTTTTCCTCACCGTGGTACACCTTC	CASSFSSPWYTF
TRBV7-3	TRBJ2-3	-	TRBD2	TGTGCCAGCAGCTCCGGACTAGTTGTGGATACGCAGTATTTT	CASSSGLVVDTQYF
TRBV12-3/TRBV12-4	TRBJ2-6	-	-	TGTGCCAGCAGTTTTTCCCGCCCTGGGGCCAACGTCCTGACTTTC	CASSFSRPGANVLTF
TRBV29-1	TRBJ1-1	-	-	TGCAGCGTTGGGGGGACCGGCACTGAAGCTTTCTTT	CSVGGTGTEAFF
TRBV20-1	TRBJ1-1	-	TRBD1	TGCAGTGCTCCCGGGACAGGGACCATGAACACTGAAGCTTTCTTT	CSAPGTGTMNTEAFF
TRBV29-1	TRBJ2-7	-	-	TGCAGCGTGCAGACAGTAGTCTACGAGCAGTACTTC	CSVQTVVYEQYF
TRBV5-1	TRBJ1-1	-	-	TGCGCCAGCAGCCCCCGCACTCTGACTACAGGGAAGGTTGAAGCTTTCTTT	CASSPRTLTTGKVEAFF
TRBV12-3/TRBV12-4	TRBJ2-7	-	-	TGTGCCAGCAGTTTCACCGGGATCTCCTACGAGCAGTACTTC	CASSFTGISYEQYF
TRBV20-1	TRBJ1-2	-	TRBD1	TGCAGTGCTAGGAAGGTGGACAGGGCCTATGGCTACACCTTC	CSARKVDRAYGYTF
TRBV28	TRBJ2-5	-	-	TGTGCCAGCAGTGAAAACAGGGACCGGGAGACCCAGTACTTC	CASSENRDRETQYF
TRBV4-1	TRBJ2-2	-	TRBD2	TGCGCCAGCAGCCAAGTACCGGGAGGGCCTTCCACCGGGGAGCTGTTTTTT	CASSQVPGGPSTGELFF
TRBV20-1	TRBJ1-1	-	-	TGCAGTGGGGGACTGGGGGGCACGAGGACTGAAGCTTTCTTT	CSGGLGGTRTEAFF
TRBV18	TRBJ2-4	-	-	TGTGCCAGCTCACCCCCGGGACAAAGCATTCAGTACTTC	CASSPPGQSIQYF
TRBV4-1	TRBJ2-1	-	TRBD2	TGCGCCAGCAGCCAAGAGACTAGCGGGAGAAATGAGCAGTTCTTC	CASSQETSGRNEQFF
TRBV7-9	TRBJ1-5	once	TRBD1	TGTGCCAGCAGCCCTGCCGGGACAGATCAGCCCCAGCATTTT	CASSPAGTDQPQHF
TRBV20-1	TRBJ1-4	once	-	TGCAGTGCTAGAGAGCGTGAAAAACTGTTTTTT	CSAREREKLFF
TRBV2	TRBJ2-7	-	TRBD1	TGTGCCAGACAACCGGGACAGGGGGCGTCCTACGAGCAGTACTTC	CARQPGQGASYEQYF
TRBV30	TRBJ1-2	-	-	TGTGCCTGGAGCTACAGAACGAAAGATGGCTACACCTTC	CAWSYRTKDGYTF
TRBV9	TRBJ2-6	-	TRBD2	TGTGCCAGCTCTCCGGGACTAGCGGTTTCCTCTGGGGCCAACGTCCTGACTTTC	CASSPGLAVSSGANVLTF
TRBV7-9	TRBJ1-5	-	TRBD1	TGTGCCAGCAGCTCCCAGGGGGACCAGCCCCAGCATTTT	CASSSQGDQPQHF
TRBV4-1	TRBJ2-5	once	-	TGCGCCAGCAGCCCTACTTTCACCCAAGAGACCCAGTACTTC	CASSPTFTQETQYF
TRBV29-1	TRBJ1-1	-	-	TGCAGCGCCTTGACAGGTGGGGCTGAAGCTTTCTTT	CSALTGGAEAFF
TRBV2	TRBJ2-1	-	-	TGTGCCAGCAGTTCTATAGTCGAGCAGTTCTTC	CASSSIVEQFF
TRBV29-1	TRBJ2-4	-	-	TGCAGCGTTTTTGTGGATGTTGCCAAAAACATTCAGTACTTC	CSVFVDVAKNIQYF
TRBV20-1	TRBJ2-4	-	-	TGCAGTGCTAGAGTCCCAGGGGCGGACATTCAGTACTTC	CSARVPGADIQYF
TRBV27	TRBJ2-1	few	-	TGTGCCAGCAGTTTTAGCAGCTTATCCTACAATGAGCAGTTCTTC	CASSFSSLSYNEQFF
TRBV14	TRBJ1-1	-	TRBD1	TGTGCCAGCAGCTACCTAGACAGGGACACTGAAGCTTTCTTT	CASSYLDRDTEAFF
TRBV29-1	TRBJ1-4	once	TRBD1	TGCAGCGTTGGCGGGACAGGGGGCTCGGGTGAAAAACTGTTTTTT	CSVGGTGGSGEKLFF
TRBV20-1	TRBJ2-7	-	-	TGCAGTGCTCCCGACAGTAACGAGCAGTACTTC	CSAPDSNEQYF
TRBV20-1	TRBJ1-5	-	-	TGCAGTGCTAGGGACAGCAATCAGCCCCAGCATTTT	CSARDSNQPQHF
TRBV4-1	TRBJ2-3	-	TRBD2	TGCGCCAGCAGCCAAGATTCCGCTAGCGGGAGGACAGATACGCAGTATTTT	CASSQDSASGRTDTQYF
TRBV29-1	TRBJ2-5	-	TRBD1	TGCAGCGCCGCGGGGACAGGGACCCAAGAGACCCAGTACTTC	CSAAGTGTQETQYF
TRBV7-9	TRBJ2-7	-	-	TGTGCCAGCAGCTTAGATGGGGCGCGCGAGCAGTACTTC	CASSLDGAREQYF
TRBV11-2	TRBJ2-1	-	TRBD2	TGTGCCAGCAGCTTCGCCCTCCAGACTAGCGGGAGCTCATTCTTC	CASSFALQTSGSSFF
TRBV12-3/TRBV12-4	TRBJ1-2	once	-	TGTGCCAGCAGTTTTGGAGCCCTTGGCTACACCTTC	CASSFGALGYTF
TRBV11-2	TRBJ1-2	once	-	TGTGCCAGCAGCACGGGAGCTAACTATGGCTACACCTTC	CASSTGANYGYTF